What follows describes a single T cell receptor beta chain. Its antigen is currently unknown. This sample's RNA came from whole unsorted tissue. More than 3 cm separated this lung sample from the edge of the tumor. Chemotherapy-naive patients with new lung cancer underwent thoracic surgery in China, August–November 2014. This sample stems from a study of tumor and adjacent non-tumor tissue in lung cancer. Study-wide results and limits: Higher tumor TCR diversity was associated with shorter survival. TCR diversity was significantly greater in tumor than normal lung tissue.

V was clipped by 0 bases and J by 2 bases, with 12 bases between them. CDR1 and CDR2 (germline): SGHRS, YFSETQ. CDR3 size: 17 residues. TCRbeta libraries were built with three rounds of nested PCR, modified from ARM-PCR. TCRdb re-derived calls from the multiplex PCR reads in MiXCR, one entry per CDR3 protein. The sample yields 80,000 or so distinct CDR3 sequences, about 82% seen once. This sequence originates from a man aged 55 to 69 with non-small cell lung cancer. Sequenced material: distant non-tumor lung tissue. The chain has TRBV5-1 and TRBJ1-6, with D possibly TRBD1 on 6 matching bases. CDR3 sequence: CASSLAAQGTYNSPLHF. The CDR3 region has the DNA TGCGCCAGCAGCTTGGCGGCTCAGGGGACCTATAATTCACCCCTCCACTTT.